This T cell receptor (beta chain) came from a study of shared clonotypes between healthy human individuals (dated by TCRdb to about 2020). Some background on the complete study: The cohort comprised a couple of women and a few men aged 18 to 49 years. Leukapheresis yielded between about 0.85 and 9.5 billion PBMCs per donor. To estimate repertoire size and how much clonotype sharing occurs between individuals, the study deeply sequenced the blood TCR repertoires of about five healthy adults. For each donor, CD4 naive and CD4 memory were each run on three plates, CD8 naive on two plates, and CD8 memory on one plate. Different laboratories and diverse techniques were used to prepare libraries and sequence TCR repertoires, to increase sequencing depth and limit assay-specific biases. On the study overall, not on this receptor specifically: Sampling was restricted to blood, and TCR repertoires in tissue are likely to differ from TCR repertoires in blood. When a handful of donors were compared, the shared fraction of clonotypes was 5% to 6.5% for naive CD4, less than 4% for naive CD8, roughly 2.5% for memory CD4, and about 0.36% for memory CD8. Estimated clonotype richness was generally larger for naive than for memory subsets. Compared with non-shared clonotypes, clonotypes shared by all four sorted-subset donors had higher generation probabilities. Because the study included a small number of donors, the genetic and exposure-history diversity represented was limited. Incomplete sequencing was indicated by rarefaction of sorted-subset datasets, despite the large sequencing depth. Pairwise subsampling led to the expectation that sequencing depth would affect the degree of clonotype sharing among donors.

Based on the germline V gene, the CDR1 and CDR2 sequences are MNHNS and SASEGT. From its cysteine to its phenylalanine, the CDR3 spans 14 amino acids. Just CDR3 DNA is preserved here, 42 bases in frame from base 1. V loses 1 base, J loses 7 bases, and the germline ends lie 14 bases apart. About this clone itself: Its antigen target is currently unknown. Base qualities are not recorded, but no much larger clone differs from it by a single base.

The donors were healthy, HIV-negative adults with no recently reported acute infections or vaccinations. Only Caucasian adults living in Nashville, Tennessee, USA were represented among the donors. CD4+ T cells were enriched by magnetic negative selection, after which naive cells were positively selected on CD45RA and the negative fraction was taken as the memory subset. Blood was collected by leukapheresis, and PBMCs were isolated by Ficoll-Histopaque density gradient centrifugation and then cryopreserved in liquid nitrogen vapor phase. Purity and quantity of every magnetically sorted T cell population were checked by analytical flow cytometry. From each sorted fraction, genomic DNA was isolated and quantified by UV absorbance on a Nanodrop 2000c. Using the deep immunoSEQ assay, TCR CDR3 regions were amplified from genomic DNA by multiplex PCR. Extracted genomic DNA from each cell subset was spread evenly across all wells of several immunoSEQ 96-well plates, with each plate serving as a replicate. For sorted subsets, about 200 ng genomic DNA, equal to about 30,000 T cell genomes, was loaded into each replicate PCR. Purified libraries were quantified with a Qubit 3.0 fluorometer, sized on a Bioanalyzer 2100, and re-quantified with the KAPA Library Quantification kit. A separate single-read 150-cycle Illumina NextSeq 550 flow cell was used to sequence each immunoSEQ 96-well plate. In the paper's pipeline: Because only junctional sequences without quality scores were contained in the immunoSEQ output, filtering matching that applied to full-length reads could not be performed. To assign V/J genes and CDR3, sequences were annotated against IMGT germline references using PyIR, a Python wrapper for IgBLAST v1.9. Reads were removed for weak V/J assignments (E-value above 1e-6), missing CDR3, stop codons, out-of-frame junctions, or ambiguous translated residues. V3J clonotypes were defined as sequences sharing an identical inferred V gene, J gene, and CDR3 amino acid sequence. Percentage overlap between repertoires was computed as shared unique clonotypes divided by the size of the smaller repertoire. Richness of each repertoire was evaluated using RTK rarefaction, the Chao1 estimator, and Recon v2.1 estimates of unobserved clonotypes. Generation probabilities for all TCRbeta clonotypes obtained by the gDNA method from a handful of donors were computed using OLGA. In TCRdb, the immuneACCESS table is reduced to in-frame sequences with V and J assigned. These tables do not hold every clone; where another copy was compared, an unresolved V gene accounts for under half, and the others remain unexplained. Clonal size and the V and J genes are those of that table, whereas D and trimming came from the DNA. The sample contains some 1.5 million clones, around 97% of them found a single time. Jointly, the top ten make up approximately 1% of the sample.

The source of this sequence is a man aged 30-40 years in good health. What was sequenced was naive CD4+ T cells sorted from blood. Read against the paper, the sample's cell subset or site label means: CD45RA+ positively selected. The chain is encoded by TRBV6-1 joined to TRBJ2-7; the D call is possibly TRBD1 or TRBD2, each sharing 5 bases. The DNA sequence is as follows: TGTGCCAGCAGTGAAGAGTTTTGGGGGTGGGAGCAGTACTTC. It specifies CASSEEFWGWEQYF.